This T cell receptor beta chain is drawn from a study of early T cells in non-severe SARS-CoV-2 infection. Trimming took off 4 bases at V and 9 bases at J, with 16 bases between the two ends. This CDR3 is built from 15 residues. This clonotype came up many times. TCRdb itself ran the 5' RACE reads through MiXCR, one entry per CDR3 protein. The repertoire consists of tens of thousands of distinct CDR3 sequences, with about 3.9% occurring once and the leading ten covering 5.5% to 6%. The sample consisted of whole blood. The chain recombines TRBV12-3 or TRBV12-4 with TRBJ1-6; D possibly corresponds to TRBD1 (6 bases). The origin of this receptor is an adult who was a healthcare worker with PCR-confirmed SARS-CoV-2 infection or an uninfected control (not recorded which). The CDR3: CASSSQGFGGSPLHF. DNA for the CDR3: TGTGCCAGCAGTTCTCAGGGGTTTGGGGGTTCACCCCTCCACTTT.